The T cell receptor (beta chain) under discussion was sequenced for a study of T-cell reconstitution after alpha-beta-depleted transplantation in children. The germline gives CDR1 SNHLY, CDR2 FYNNEI. J was trimmed by 3 bases and V by 6 bases; bases with no gene match: 11. CDR3 length: 16 amino acids. Preparing the TCRbeta library involved the use of unique molecular identifiers. TCRdb analysed the PCR reads with MiXCR anew, one entry per CDR3 protein. Of approximately 400,000 distinct CDR3 sequences listed, under 13% are singletons. The TCR sequence derives from a human donor who donated a stem cell graft to a child with acute myeloid leukemia. The chain links TRBV2 to TRBJ2-5; 9 bases line up with TRBD2. Sequencing used PBMCs from the stem cell graft donor, obtained from the stem cell graft. The DNA of the CDR3 is TGTGCCAGCAGCACCCCTCTAGCGGGGACGAAAGAGACCCAGTACTTC. This codes for CASSTPLAGTKETQYF.